This T cell receptor (beta chain) was captured in a study of tumor T cells in aggressive B-cell lymphoma. Repertoires were generated with immunoSEQ multiplex PCR, while TCRdb's copy carries only in-frame clones and drops some. The repertoire has approximately 9,900 clones, approximately 85% of them found once; the top ten carry approximately 4%. CDR1 is LNHDA, CDR2 SQIVND, per germline (reference sequence). The CDR3 is made up of 13 amino acids. The junction had 0 bases not matched to a gene; V was cut back by 3 bases and J by 3 bases. The sequenced sample was tumor tissue. This chain joins TRBV19 and TRBJ2-7; 9 nucleotides align to TRBD1. The sequence came from an adult with diffuse large B cell lymphoma. This chain's CDR3 is CASSMTGGYEQYF. The CDR3 DNA follows: TGTGCCAGTAGTATGACAGGGGGCTACGAGCAGTACTTC.